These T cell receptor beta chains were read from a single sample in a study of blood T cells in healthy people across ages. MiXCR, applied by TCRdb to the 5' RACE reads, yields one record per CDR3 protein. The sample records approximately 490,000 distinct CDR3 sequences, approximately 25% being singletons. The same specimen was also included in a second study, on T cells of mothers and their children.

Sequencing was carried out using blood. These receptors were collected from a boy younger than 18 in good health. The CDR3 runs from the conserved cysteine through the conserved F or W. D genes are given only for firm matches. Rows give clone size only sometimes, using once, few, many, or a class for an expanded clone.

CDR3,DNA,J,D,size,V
CASSSGTSGLSYEQYF,TGTGCCAGCAGTTCCGGGACTAGCGGACTCTCCTACGAGCAGTACTTC,TRBJ2-7,TRBD2,NA,TRBV27
CASSQGGLASSYNEQFF,TGCGCCAGCAGCCAAGGGGGACTAGCGAGCTCCTACAATGAGCAGTTCTTC,TRBJ2-1,TRBD2,few,TRBV4-1
CASVWTHSSNQPQHF,TGTGCCAGCGTCTGGACCCACAGTAGCAATCAGCCCCAGCATTTT,TRBJ1-5,NA,NA,TRBV28
CASSSRGYSGNTIYF,TGTGCCAGCAGTTCGAGGGGTTACTCTGGAAACACCATATATTTT,TRBJ1-3,NA,NA,TRBV28
CASSFQREETQYF,TGTGCCAGCAGCTTCCAGCGGGAAGAGACCCAGTACTTC,TRBJ2-5,NA,few,TRBV28
CASSQAVFSADTQYF,TGCGCCAGCAGCCAAGCCGTCTTTTCTGCAGATACGCAGTATTTT,TRBJ2-3,NA,few,TRBV4-3
CASRRDRNTEAFF,TGTGCCAGCAGACGAGACAGGAACACTGAAGCTTTCTTT,TRBJ1-1,NA,NA,TRBV7-2
CASSQAQIAGSYEQYF,TGTGCCAGCAGCCAAGCACAGATAGCGGGGTCCTACGAGCAGTACTTC,TRBJ2-7,TRBD2,few,TRBV4-2
CASRTTVNTEAFF,TGTGCCAGCAGGACTACAGTCAACACTGAAGCTTTCTTT,TRBJ1-1,NA,many,TRBV6-5
CASSQLFGTRTYEQYF,TGTGCCAGCAGCCAATTGTTTGGGACCCGGACCTACGAGCAGTACTTC,TRBJ2-7,NA,NA,TRBV14
CSARNPLTSTDTQYF,TGCAGTGCTAGGAATCCTCTAACTAGCACAGATACGCAGTATTTT,TRBJ2-3,NA,NA,TRBV20-1
CASSLGTGLGNTEAFF,TGCGCCAGCAGCTTGGGGACGGGCCTTGGGAACACTGAAGCTTTCTTT,TRBJ1-1,NA,NA,TRBV5-1
CASSSVRGSELHNEQFF,TGTGCCAGCAGCTCAGTCAGGGGAAGCGAACTACACAATGAGCAGTTCTTC,TRBJ2-1,NA,NA,TRBV9
CASSYLTGTGISGANVLTF,TGTGCCAGCAGTTACTTAACCGGGACAGGGATTAGTGGGGCCAACGTCCTGACTTTC,TRBJ2-6,TRBD1,NA,TRBV6-2/TRBV6-3
CASSQEGTGELFF,TGTGCCAGCAGCCAAGAAGGGACCGGGGAGCTGTTTTTT,TRBJ2-2,NA,many,TRBV3-1
CASSIAPAGSNQPQHF,TGTGCCAGTAGTATAGCGCCGGCAGGTAGCAATCAGCCCCAGCATTTT,TRBJ1-5,NA,NA,TRBV19
CASSLVAGGENEQFF,TGTGCTAGCAGCTTAGTGGCAGGGGGCGAAAATGAGCAGTTCTTC,TRBJ2-1,TRBD1,NA,TRBV7-7
CASSYTRTGPDNEQFF,TGTGCCAGCAGTTATACCCGGACAGGGCCGGACAATGAGCAGTTCTTC,TRBJ2-1,TRBD1,NA,TRBV27
CASSSRTVPNTEAFF,TGCGCCAGCAGCTCCCGGACAGTTCCGAACACTGAAGCTTTCTTT,TRBJ1-1,NA,many,TRBV5-1
CASSFGEYNEQFF,TGTGCCAGCAGTTTCGGAGAGTACAATGAGCAGTTCTTC,TRBJ2-1,NA,NA,TRBV27
CASSSGPIGISNQPQHF,TGTGCCAGCAGCTCGGGGCCTATTGGTATTAGCAATCAGCCCCAGCATTTT,TRBJ1-5,NA,NA,TRBV5-6
CSAYIPGQNSYGYTF,TGCAGTGCTTATATCCCGGGACAGAACTCCTATGGCTACACCTTC,TRBJ1-2,TRBD1,few,TRBV20-1
CASSLAWSRGISYEQYF,TGTGCCAGCAGCTTAGCGTGGTCCCGGGGGATCTCCTATGAGCAGTACTTC,TRBJ2-7,NA,NA,TRBV7-9